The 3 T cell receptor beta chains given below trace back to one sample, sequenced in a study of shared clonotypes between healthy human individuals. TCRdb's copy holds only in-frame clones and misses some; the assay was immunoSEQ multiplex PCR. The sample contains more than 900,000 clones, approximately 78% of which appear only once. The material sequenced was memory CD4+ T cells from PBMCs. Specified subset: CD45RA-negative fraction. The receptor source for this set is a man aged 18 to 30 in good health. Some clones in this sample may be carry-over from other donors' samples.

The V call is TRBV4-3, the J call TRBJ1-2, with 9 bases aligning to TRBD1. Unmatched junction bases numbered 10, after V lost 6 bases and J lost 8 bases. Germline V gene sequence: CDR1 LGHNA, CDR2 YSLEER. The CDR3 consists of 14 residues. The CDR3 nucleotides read TGCGCCAGCAGGAGGGACAGGGAAATCGGGGGCTACACCTTC. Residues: CASRRDREIGGYTF.

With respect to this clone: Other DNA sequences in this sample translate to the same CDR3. DNA for the CDR3: TGCGCCAGCAGCCAAGGGGCTGGAAACACCATATATTTT. Protein sequence: CASSQGAGNTIYF. This rearrangement joins TRBV4-3 to TRBJ1-3; D not certain. The V gene lost 1 base and the J gene lost 2 bases, with 3 bases spanning the gap. Germline CDR1 reads LGHNA; CDR2 reads YSLEER. This CDR3 has 13 amino acids.

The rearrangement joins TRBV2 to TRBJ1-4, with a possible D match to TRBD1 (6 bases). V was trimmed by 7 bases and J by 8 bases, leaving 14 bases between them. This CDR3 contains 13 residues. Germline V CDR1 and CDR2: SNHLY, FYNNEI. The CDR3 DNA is TGTGCCAGCAAGGGTACAGGGTACGAAAAACTGTTTTTT. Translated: CASKGTGYEKLFF.